These 11 T cell receptor beta chains originate from one sample sequenced in a study of blood T cell repertoires in COVID-19. Only in-frame clones appear in the TCRdb table, and some are missing; sequencing was by immunoSEQ multiplex PCR. Of around 450,000 clones in the sample, about 90% were seen once. The sequenced sample was PBMCs or T cells enriched from blood (not recorded which). The source of these receptors is a woman younger than 30 who had recovered from COVID-19.

The V gene is TRBV28, the J gene TRBJ2-4; a possible D gene is TRBD1 (6 bases). Germline V gene lookup returns CDR1 MDHEN and CDR2 SYDVKM. The CDR3 length is 14 residues. V lost 5 bases, J lost 2 bases, and 10 bases lay in between. The CDR3 loop reads CASSVQGSKNIQYF. Written as DNA, the CDR3 is TGTGCCAGCAGTGTACAGGGCTCCAAAAACATTCAGTACTTC.

The sample holds a few counts of this clone. This sequence joins TRBV5-1 and TRBJ2-1; 8 nucleotides match TRBD2. Germline values: CDR1 SGHRS, CDR2 YFSETQ. With 0 bases clipped from V and 4 bases from J, the junction kept 3 bases outside the gene matches. The CDR3 sequence is 15 residues long. For the CDR3, the DNA is TGCGCCAGCAGCTTGGGCGGGGGGCGGTACAATGAGCAGTTCTTC. Translating it yields CASSLGGGRYNEQFF.

V usage is TRBV5-4 and J usage is TRBJ2-1; 7 bases are shared with TRBD2. The trim removed 4 bases at V and 10 bases at J, leaving 8 bases unmatched. Germline CDR1 reads SGHNT; CDR2 reads YYREEE (reference sequence). This CDR3 has 13 amino acids. CDR3 in DNA: TGTGCCAGCAGCCCTGGGGGGGGTGGGGAGCAGTTCTTC. It codes for CASSPGGGGEQFF.

The chain links TRBV27 to TRBJ2-1, with 9 positions matching TRBD1. Per germline, CDR1 MNHEY and CDR2 SMNVEV (reference sequence). The CDR3 runs 15 residues. The V gene end was trimmed by 2 bases and the J gene end by 4 bases; junction bases not matched to a gene: 3. CDR3 region: CASSLGQGMYNEQFF. The CDR3 DNA sequence: TGTGCCAGCAGTTTAGGACAGGGGATGTACAATGAGCAGTTCTTC.

V and J are TRBV15 and TRBJ2-7; maybe TRBD1 (6 bases). Germline V CDR1 and CDR2: LNHNV, YYDKDF (reference sequence). The V and J ends lost 5 bases and 2 bases respectively, with 19 bases between them. This CDR3 is built from 16 residues. Here the CDR3 reads CATSSRLGTSPYEQYF. CDR3 DNA: TGTGCCACCAGCTCCCGATTAGGGACAAGCCCCTACGAGCAGTACTTC.

This clone occurred once. V usage is TRBV11-1 and J usage is TRBJ2-1; no reliable D call. V lost 3 bases and J lost 4, with 7 bases in between. The germline V gene encodes CDR1 SGHAT and CDR2 FQDESV (reference sequence). This CDR3 comprises 13 residues. The CDR3 here is CASSFYSYNEQFF. CDR3 in DNA: TGTGCCAGCAGCTTCTACAGTTACAATGAGCAGTTCTTC.

The chain is built from TRBV29-1 and TRBJ1-6; 8 bases align to TRBD1. CDR1 is SQVTM, CDR2 ANQGSEA, per germline. Trimming cost V 5 bases and J 8 bases; bases outside gene matches: 5. The CDR3 sequence is 13 residues long. In DNA, the CDR3 is TGCAGCGTTACACAGGGGGTTGATTCACCCCTCCACTTT. Its translation is CSVTQGVDSPLHF.

This sequence joins TRBV7-6 and TRBJ2-3; 7 bases line up with TRBD2. V shed 5 bases, J shed 0 bases, and the junction held 8 bases outside the gene matches. Looked up from germline, CDR1 is SGHVS and CDR2 is FNYEAQ. This CDR3 contains 16 residues. CDR3 sequence reads: CASSHPGGPSTDTQYF. The CDR3 nucleotides read TGTGCCAGCAGCCACCCGGGGGGACCAAGCACAGATACGCAGTATTTT.

Points on this clone: Other DNA sequences in the same sample also yield this CDR3. This rearrangement joins TRBV29-1 to TRBJ1-1; 7 positions match TRBD1. Germline CDR1 SQVTM, CDR2 ANQGSEA. After removal of 4 bases from V and 4 bases from J, the junction contained 6 bases not matched to a gene. The CDR3 loop spans 13 amino acids. CDR3 nucleotides: TGCAGCGTTGTATCAGGGGGAATCACTGAAGCTTTCTTT. Translating it yields CSVVSGGITEAFF.

Points on this clone: The same CDR3 can be traced to other DNA sequences in this sample. The J gene is TRBJ1-2, the V gene TRBV5-4, with D tentatively TRBD1 (5 bases). This CDR3 is 15 amino acids long. CDR1 and CDR2 (germline): SGHNT, YYREEE (reference sequence). Trimming shortened V by 2 bases and J by 3 bases, and 14 bases separated the two germline ends. CDR3 residues: CASSLGRGEDYGYTF. The CDR3 nucleotides are TGTGCCAGCAGCTTAGGCCGAGGGGAGGACTATGGCTACACCTTC.

V is TRBV6-5 and J is TRBJ2-7, with D possibly being TRBD1 (6 bases). This CDR3 contains 15 residues. Germline CDR1 MNHEY, CDR2 SVGAGI. The V end lost 9 bases, the J end lost 0 bases, and 18 bases lay between the germline ends. The CDR3 DNA reads TGTGCCAGTCGCCACGTACTAGGGGGCTCCTACGAGCAGTACTTC. Its protein is CASRHVLGGSYEQYF.